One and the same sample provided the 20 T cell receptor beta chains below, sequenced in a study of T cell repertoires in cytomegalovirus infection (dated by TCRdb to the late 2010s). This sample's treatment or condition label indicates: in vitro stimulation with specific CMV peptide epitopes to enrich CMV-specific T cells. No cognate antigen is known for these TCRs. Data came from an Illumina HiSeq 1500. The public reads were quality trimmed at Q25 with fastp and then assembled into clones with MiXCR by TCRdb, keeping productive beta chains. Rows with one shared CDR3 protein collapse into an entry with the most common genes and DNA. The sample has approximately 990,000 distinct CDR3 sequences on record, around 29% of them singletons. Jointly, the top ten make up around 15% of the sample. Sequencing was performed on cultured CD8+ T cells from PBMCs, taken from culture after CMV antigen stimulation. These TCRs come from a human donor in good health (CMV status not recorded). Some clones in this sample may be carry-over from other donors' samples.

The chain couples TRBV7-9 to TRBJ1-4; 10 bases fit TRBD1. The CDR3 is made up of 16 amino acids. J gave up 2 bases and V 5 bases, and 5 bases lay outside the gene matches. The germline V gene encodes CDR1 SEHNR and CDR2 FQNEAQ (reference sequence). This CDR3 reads CASSKRQGATNEKLFF. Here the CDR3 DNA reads TGTGCCAGCAGCAAGAGACAGGGGGCTACTAATGAAAAACTGTTTTTT.

CDR3 sequence: CASFSPGGGITDTQYF. The CDR3 DNA reads as TGTGCCAGCTTTTCCCCAGGTGGGGGAATCACAGATACGCAGTATTTT. The chain joins TRBV6-2 or TRBV6-3 to TRBJ2-3; D is tentatively TRBD1 or TRBD2 (5 bases each). Germline loops: CDR1 MNHEY, CDR2 SVGEGT. Trimming stripped 8 bases from V and 2 bases from J, with 20 bases between. The CDR3 runs 16 residues.

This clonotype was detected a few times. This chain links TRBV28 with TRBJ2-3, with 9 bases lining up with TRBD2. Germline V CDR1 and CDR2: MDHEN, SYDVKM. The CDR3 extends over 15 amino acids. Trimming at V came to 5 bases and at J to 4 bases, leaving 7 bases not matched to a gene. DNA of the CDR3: TGTGCCAGCAGTCTCTGGCGGGGGGGCGCAGATACGCAGTATTTT. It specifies CASSLWRGGADTQYF. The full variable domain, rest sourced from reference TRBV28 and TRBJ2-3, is DVKVTQSSRYLVKRTGEKVFLECVQDMDHENMFWYRQDPGLGLRLIYFSYDVKMKEKGDIPEGYSVSREKKERFSLILESASTNQTSMYLCASSLWRGGADTQYFGPGTRLTVL.

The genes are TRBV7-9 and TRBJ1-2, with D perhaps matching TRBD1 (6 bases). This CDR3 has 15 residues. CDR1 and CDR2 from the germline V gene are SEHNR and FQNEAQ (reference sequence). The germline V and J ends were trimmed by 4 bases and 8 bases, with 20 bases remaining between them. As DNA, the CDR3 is TGTGCCAGCAGCTCACCGTTGAGGGGGAATATAGGCTACACCTTC. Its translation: CASSSPLRGNIGYTF.

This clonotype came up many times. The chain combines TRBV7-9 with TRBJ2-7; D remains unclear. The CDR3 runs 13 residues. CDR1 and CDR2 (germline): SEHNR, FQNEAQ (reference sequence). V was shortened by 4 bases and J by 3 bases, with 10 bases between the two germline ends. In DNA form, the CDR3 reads TGTGCCAGCAGCTCTGTCGTAGACTACGAGCAGTACTTC. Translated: CASSSVVDYEQYF.

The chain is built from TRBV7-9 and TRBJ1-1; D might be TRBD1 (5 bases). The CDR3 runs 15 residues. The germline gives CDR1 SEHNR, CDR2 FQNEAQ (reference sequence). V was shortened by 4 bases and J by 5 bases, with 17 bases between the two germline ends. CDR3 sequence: CASSSRQRIRTEAFF. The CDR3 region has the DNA TGTGCCAGCAGCTCCCGACAGAGAATAAGGACTGAAGCTTTCTTT. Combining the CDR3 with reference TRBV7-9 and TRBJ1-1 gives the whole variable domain DTGVSQNPRHKITKRGQNVTFRCDPISEHNRLYWYRQTLGQGPEFLTYFQNEAQLEKSRLLSDRFSAERPKGSFSTLEIQRTEQGDSAMYLCASSSRQRIRTEAFFGQGTRLTVV.

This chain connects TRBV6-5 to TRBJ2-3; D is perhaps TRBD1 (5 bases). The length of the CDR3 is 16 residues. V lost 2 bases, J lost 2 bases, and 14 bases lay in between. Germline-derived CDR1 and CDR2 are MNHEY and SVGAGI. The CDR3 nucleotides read TGTGCCAGCAGTTACCGACAGTCTCCTTTCACAGATACGCAGTATTTT. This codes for CASSYRQSPFTDTQYF.

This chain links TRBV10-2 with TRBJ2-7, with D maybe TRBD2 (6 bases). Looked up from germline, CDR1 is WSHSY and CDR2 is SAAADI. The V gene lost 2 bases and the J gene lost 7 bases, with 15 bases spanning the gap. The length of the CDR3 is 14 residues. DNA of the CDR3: TGCGCCAGCAGTGAGGCGGGGCCTATTTGGGAGCAGTACTTC. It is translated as CASSEAGPIWEQYF.

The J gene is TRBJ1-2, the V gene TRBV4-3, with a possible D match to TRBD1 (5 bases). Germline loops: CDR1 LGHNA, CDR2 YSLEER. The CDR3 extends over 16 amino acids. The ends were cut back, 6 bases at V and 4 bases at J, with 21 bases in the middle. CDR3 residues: CASSPQVLGGSYGYTF. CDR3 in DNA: TGCGCCAGCAGTCCCCAGGTGCTGGGGGGTAGCTATGGCTACACCTTC.

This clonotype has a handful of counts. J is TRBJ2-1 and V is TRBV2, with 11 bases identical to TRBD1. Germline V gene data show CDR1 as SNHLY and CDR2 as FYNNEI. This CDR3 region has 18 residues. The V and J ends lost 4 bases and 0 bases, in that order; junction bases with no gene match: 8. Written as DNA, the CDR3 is TGTGCCAGCAGTGGAATCGGGGACAGGGGGAGCTCCTACAATGAGCAGTTCTTC. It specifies CASSGIGDRGSSYNEQFF.

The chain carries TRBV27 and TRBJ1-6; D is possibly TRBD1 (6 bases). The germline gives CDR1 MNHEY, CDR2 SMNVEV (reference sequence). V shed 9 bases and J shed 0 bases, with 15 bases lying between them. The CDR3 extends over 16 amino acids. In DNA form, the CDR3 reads TGTGCCAGTAACTCGCAGGGGAGCTCCTATAATTCACCCCTCCACTTT. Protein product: CASNSQGSSYNSPLHF.

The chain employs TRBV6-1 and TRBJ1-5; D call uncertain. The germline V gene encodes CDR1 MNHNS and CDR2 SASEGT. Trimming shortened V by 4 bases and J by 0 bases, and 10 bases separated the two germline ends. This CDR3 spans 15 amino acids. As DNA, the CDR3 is TGTGCCAGCAGTGCCGACGGCTATAGCAATCAGCCCCAGCATTTT. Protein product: CASSADGYSNQPQHF.

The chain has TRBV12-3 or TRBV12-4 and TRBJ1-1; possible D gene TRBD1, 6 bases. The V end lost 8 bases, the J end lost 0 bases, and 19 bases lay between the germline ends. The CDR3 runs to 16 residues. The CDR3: CASRAPGGHVNTEAFF. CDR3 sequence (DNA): TGTGCCAGCCGGGCTCCTGGGGGACATGTGAACACTGAAGCTTTCTTT.

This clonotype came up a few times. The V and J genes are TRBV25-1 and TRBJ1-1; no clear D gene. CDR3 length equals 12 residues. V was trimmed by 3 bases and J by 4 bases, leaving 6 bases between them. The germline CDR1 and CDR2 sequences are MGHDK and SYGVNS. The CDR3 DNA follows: TGTGCCAGCAGTGAGTGGAGCACTGAAGCTTTCTTT. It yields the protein CASSEWSTEAFF.

The CDR3 is CASGNTGYQPQHF. The CDR3 DNA follows: TGTGCTAGTGGTAATACAGGGTATCAGCCCCAGCATTTT. The chain uses TRBV12-5 and TRBJ1-5; D may be TRBD1 (6 bases). V gave up 5 bases and J gave up 5 bases, with 10 bases separating them. Germline V gene sequence: CDR1 LGHNT, CDR2 FRNRAP. This CDR3 region has 13 residues. The whole variable domain, remainder taken from reference TRBV12-5 and TRBJ1-5, is DARVTQTPRHKVTEMGQEVTMRCQPILGHNTVFWYRQTMMQGLELLAYFRNRAPLDDSGMPKDRFSAEMPDATLATLKIQPSEPRDSAVYFCASGNTGYQPQHFGDGTRLSIL.

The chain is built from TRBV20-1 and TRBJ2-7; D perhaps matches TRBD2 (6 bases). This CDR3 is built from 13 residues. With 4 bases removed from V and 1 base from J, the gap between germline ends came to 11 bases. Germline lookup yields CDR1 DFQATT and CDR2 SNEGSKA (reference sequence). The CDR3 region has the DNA TGCAGTGCTACCGGGACTCATTCCTACGAGCAGTACTTC. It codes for CSATGTHSYEQYF.

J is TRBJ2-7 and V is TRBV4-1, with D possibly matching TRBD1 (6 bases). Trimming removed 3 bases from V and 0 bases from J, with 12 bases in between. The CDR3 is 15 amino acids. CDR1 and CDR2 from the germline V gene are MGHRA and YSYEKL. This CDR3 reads CASSHVQGSSYEQYV. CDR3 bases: TGCGCCAGCAGCCATGTACAGGGAAGCTCCTACGAGCAGTACGTC.

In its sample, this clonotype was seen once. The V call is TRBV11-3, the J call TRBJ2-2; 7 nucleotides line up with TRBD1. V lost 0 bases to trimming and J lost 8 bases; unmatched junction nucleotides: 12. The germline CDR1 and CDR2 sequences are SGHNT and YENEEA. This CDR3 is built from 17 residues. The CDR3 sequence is CASSLEGTALPGGELFF. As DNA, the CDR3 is TGTGCCAGCAGCTTAGAAGGGACAGCGCTCCCGGGGGGGGAGCTGTTTTTT.

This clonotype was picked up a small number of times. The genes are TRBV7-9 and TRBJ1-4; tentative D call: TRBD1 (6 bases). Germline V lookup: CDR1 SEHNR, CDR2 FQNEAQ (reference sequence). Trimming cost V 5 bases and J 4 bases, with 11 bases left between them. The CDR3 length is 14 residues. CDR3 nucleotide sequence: TGTGCCAGCAGCCCGGACAGTCGTAATGAAAAACTGTTTTTT. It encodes CASSPDSRNEKLFF.

This CDR3 is CASSYDWTGGYEQYF. The CDR3 nucleotides are TGTGCCAGCAGTTACGATTGGACAGGGGGCTACGAGCAGTACTTC. The V call is TRBV27, the J call TRBJ2-7, with TRBD1 identical over 10 bases. J was trimmed by 3 bases and V by 4 bases; bases with no gene match: 6. CDR1 is MNHEY, CDR2 SMNVEV, per germline (reference sequence). The CDR3 has 15 residues.